The 32 T cell receptor beta chains given below trace back to one sample, sequenced in a study of blood T cell repertoires in COVID-19 (TCRdb year 2020). Library prep was done by the immunoSEQ multiplex PCR assay. TCRdb obtained this table from immuneACCESS and retained in-frame rearrangements with V and J assigned. These tables miss some clones; where compared with another copy, unresolved V genes account for less than half of the shortfall, and the remainder is unexplained. The sample data list about 62,000 clones, and roughly 85% of these were observed just once. The top ten constitute 1% to 1.5% of the sample. The specimen was peripheral blood. These receptors all stem from a woman of 80 years or more with acute or convalescent COVID-19.

The chain is built from TRBV4-1 and TRBJ1-2, with D perhaps TRBD1 (5 bases). Trimming shortened V by 2 bases and J by 2 bases, and 18 bases separated the two germline ends. The CDR3 runs to 17 residues. Looked up from germline, CDR1 is MGHRA and CDR2 is YSYEKL. CDR3 bases: TGCGCCAGCAGCCAACCCCGAGGGGCAAGCGGGAACTATGGCTACACCTTC. Its protein product is CASSQPRGASGNYGYTF.

The rearrangement links TRBV7-9 to TRBJ2-5; TRBD1 is a possible D gene (6 bases). Germline V gives CDR1 SEHNR, CDR2 FQNEAQ (reference sequence). The V end was cut by 1 base, the J end by 2 bases, with 14 bases between. This CDR3 region has 16 residues. The chain's CDR3 is CASSLGIGDKQETQYF. For the CDR3, the DNA is TGTGCCAGCAGCTTAGGTATAGGGGACAAACAAGAGACCCAGTACTTC.

This clone has more than one count but fewer than ten. This CDR3 is CASTTSGVNTGELFF. The CDR3 DNA sequence: TGTGCCAGTACGACTAGCGGGGTGAACACCGGGGAGCTGTTTTTT. This sequence joins TRBV19 and TRBJ2-2; 11 positions match TRBD2. CDR3 length equals 15 residues. Germline V gene data show CDR1 as LNHDA and CDR2 as SQIVND (reference sequence). V dropped 7 bases and J dropped 1; count of bases not matched to a gene: 2.

The CDR3: CASSQATDTQYF. The CDR3 region has the DNA TGTGCCAGCAGCCAAGCAACAGATACGCAGTATTTT. This chain joins TRBV3-1 (or the pseudogene TRBV3-2) and TRBJ2-3; D unresolved. The CDR3 length is 12 residues. V gave up 1 base and J gave up 3 bases, with 2 bases separating them. Germline CDR1 is LGHDT and CDR2 is YNNKEL (reference sequence).

This clone was observed a few times. This rearrangement joins TRBV27 to TRBJ2-2, with 10 bases aligning to TRBD1. The CDR3 is 18 residues long. Trimming cost V 6 bases and J 3 bases; bases outside gene matches: 13. Germline CDR1 is MNHEY and CDR2 is SMNVEV (reference sequence). The CDR3 coding sequence is TGTGCCAGCAGCTTTGGGACAGGGGTCCCTACCTACACCGGGGAGCTGTTTTTT. It is translated as CASSFGTGVPTYTGELFF.

This sequence joins TRBV3-1 (or the pseudogene TRBV3-2) and TRBJ2-1, with TRBD2 identical over 12 bases. The ends lost 4 bases at V and 7 bases at J; junction bases unmatched: 8. The length of the CDR3 is 16 residues. Germline CDR1 reads LGHDT; CDR2 reads YNNKEL (reference sequence). The CDR3 nucleotides are TGTGCCAGCAGCCCCTGGAGGACTAGCGGGATGAATGAGCAGTTCTTC. Protein: CASSPWRTSGMNEQFF.

The V gene is TRBV4-2, the J gene TRBJ1-2; D remains unclear. The V gene lost 0 bases and the J gene lost 6 bases, with 11 bases spanning the gap. The CDR3 consists of 14 residues. Per germline, CDR1 LGHNA and CDR2 YNFKEQ. CDR3 coding DNA: TGTGCCAGCAGCCAAGATCGGGAGGGCCATGGCTACACCTTC. Protein product: CASSQDREGHGYTF.

The chain carries TRBV9 and TRBJ2-3; D gene ambiguous. CDR1 and CDR2 from the germline V gene are SGDLS and YYNGEE. V was clipped by 0 bases and J by 2 bases, with 10 bases between them. The CDR3 totals 15 residues. The CDR3 protein is CASSVGNVATDTQYF. The CDR3 DNA reads as TGTGCCAGCAGCGTAGGAAACGTAGCCACAGATACGCAGTATTTT.

This clone was seen more than once but under ten times. The genes are TRBV4-3 and TRBJ1-2; 7 positions match TRBD1. Unmatched junction bases numbered 16, after V lost 4 bases and J lost 5 bases. Germline V CDR1 and CDR2: LGHNA, YSLEER. The CDR3 extends over 17 amino acids. CDR3 nucleotide sequence: TGCGCCAGCAGCCTAATCGGTGGTGCGGGACAGAAATATGGCTACACCTTC. Translated: CASSLIGGAGQKYGYTF.

In this sample, this clone turned up a few times. The V gene is TRBV2, the J gene TRBJ1-4; TRBD1 is a possible D gene (6 bases). CDR3 length equals 16 residues. Trimming stripped 3 bases from V and 3 bases from J, with 14 bases between. Germline V CDR1 and CDR2: SNHLY, FYNNEI. The CDR3 region has the DNA TGTGCCAGCAGTGAGCGTTACAGGGTGTCTAATGAAAAACTGTTTTTT. It translates to CASSERYRVSNEKLFF.

This chain connects TRBV11-2 to TRBJ1-1; TRBD1 might be the D (5 bases). Germline lookup yields CDR1 SGHAT and CDR2 FQNNGV. V lost 5 bases and J lost 1, with 14 bases in between. The CDR3 has 15 amino acids. CDR3 region: CASSKLGQPNTEAFF. The CDR3 DNA follows: TGTGCCAGCAGCAAATTGGGGCAGCCGAACACTGAAGCTTTCTTT. The full variable domain, with the rest looked up from reference TRBV11-2 and TRBJ1-1, is EAGVAQSPRYKIIEKRQSVAFWCNPISGHATLYWYQQILGQGPKLLIQFQNNGVVDDSQLPKDRFSAERLKGVDSTLKIQPAKLEDSAVYLCASSKLGQPNTEAFFGQGTRLTVV.

The chain is built from TRBV27 and TRBJ2-5; D is unresolved. CDR1 is MNHEY and CDR2 is SMNVEV in the germline V gene (reference sequence). The CDR3 extends over 14 amino acids. V was trimmed by 2 bases and J by 2 bases, leaving 9 bases between them. The CDR3 loop is CASSLGQSQETQYF. The CDR3 DNA reads TGTGCCAGCAGTTTAGGTCAGTCTCAAGAGACCCAGTACTTC.

The chain uses TRBV4-2 and TRBJ2-1, with 14 bases aligning to TRBD2. V gave up 8 bases and J gave up 8 bases; unmatched junction bases: 11. The CDR3 runs 16 residues. The germline CDR1 and CDR2 sequences are LGHNA and YNFKEQ. CDR3 loop: CASEPGLAGEGYEQFF. CDR3 DNA: TGTGCCAGCGAACCGGGACTAGCGGGAGAGGGGTATGAGCAGTTCTTC.

V is TRBV27 and J is TRBJ1-1, with D possibly matching TRBD1 (6 bases). The CDR3 totals 17 residues. Germline CDR1 and CDR2: MNHEY and SMNVEV (reference sequence). The V end lost 7 bases, the J end lost 5 bases, and 26 bases lay between the germline ends. CDR3: CASTNSGTRKVGTEAFF. CDR3 coding DNA: TGTGCCAGCACAAACTCCGGGACACGTAAAGTAGGTACTGAAGCTTTCTTT.

This clone was counted a single time. The V gene is TRBV3-1 (or the pseudogene TRBV3-2), the J gene TRBJ2-7; perhaps TRBD2 as D (6 bases). The germline V and J ends were trimmed by 4 bases and 6 bases, with 16 bases remaining between them. CDR3 size: 14 residues. Germline V gene lookup returns CDR1 LGHDT and CDR2 YNNKEL (reference sequence). The CDR3 region is CASSRGAGPGEQYF. The CDR3 DNA reads TGTGCCAGCAGCCGCGGGGCAGGGCCCGGCGAGCAGTACTTC.

The chain links TRBV6-2 or TRBV6-3 to TRBJ2-1, with 7 positions matching TRBD1. The germline V gene has CDR1 MNHEY and CDR2 SVGEGT. J lost 8 bases, V lost 4 bases, and 8 bases had no gene match. The CDR3 is 14 amino acids. In DNA, the CDR3 is TGTGCCAGCAGTTCGACAGGGATATCAGATGAGCAGTTCTTC. This encodes CASSSTGISDEQFF.

J is TRBJ1-6 and V is TRBV5-1; 11 bases agree with TRBD1. The CDR3 runs to 16 residues. Germline V CDR1 and CDR2: SGHRS, YFSETQ. Trimming removed 2 bases from V and 7 bases from J; junction bases left unmatched: 5. CDR3 in amino acids: CASSLTGQGANSPLHF. The CDR3 DNA is TGCGCCAGCAGCTTAACAGGACAGGGGGCCAATTCACCCCTCCACTTT.

The gene calls are TRBV6-5 and TRBJ2-5, with 9 bases that match TRBD2. The CDR3 runs 16 residues. The germline V gene has CDR1 MNHEY and CDR2 SVGAGI. J was trimmed by 0 bases and V by 4 bases; bases with no gene match: 6. The CDR3, as DNA: TGTGCCAGCAGTTCCCTAGCGGGGCCTTACCAAGAGACCCAGTACTTC. This codes for CASSSLAGPYQETQYF.

CDR3 nucleotides: TGTGCCACCCGCACCGGACAGGGGGCAGAAGAGCAGTACTTC. Protein sequence: CATRTGQGAEEQYF. The chain employs TRBV19 and TRBJ2-7; 11 nucleotides agree with TRBD1. Germline CDR1 reads LNHDA; CDR2 reads SQIVND (reference sequence). With 10 bases clipped from V and 7 bases from J, the junction kept 12 bases outside the gene matches. The CDR3 runs to 14 residues.

The chain links TRBV5-5 to TRBJ1-2; unclear D gene. Per the germline V gene, CDR1 is SGHKS and CDR2 is YYEKEE (reference sequence). The CDR3 runs 14 residues. V shed 6 bases and J shed 6 bases, with 18 bases lying between them. CDR3 coding DNA: TGTGCCAGCAACAGAGACGGAGGACCCAATGGCTACACCTTC. This gives the protein CASNRDGGPNGYTF.

The chain links TRBV5-4 to TRBJ2-6; TRBD1 aligns across 7 bases. CDR3 length equals 17 residues. Trimming took 3 bases from V and 1 from J; bases not matched to a gene: 7. Germline V gene lookup returns CDR1 SGHNT and CDR2 YYREEE (reference sequence). The CDR3 DNA reads as TGTGCCAGCAGCTCTAACAGGGGAGCGTCTGGGGCCAACGTCCTGACTTTC. Translated: CASSSNRGASGANVLTF.

The chain combines TRBV6-2 or TRBV6-3 with TRBJ1-2; 7 bases align to TRBD1. Germline CDR1 reads MNHEY; CDR2 reads SVGEGT. CDR3 size: 12 residues. With 2 bases clipped from V and 8 bases from J, the junction kept 2 bases outside the gene matches. DNA for the CDR3: TGTGCCAGCAGTTACAGGGGGCGAGGCTACACCTTC. Protein sequence: CASSYRGRGYTF.

The V call is TRBV5-5, the J call TRBJ2-6; 9 nucleotides line up with TRBD1. The CDR3 covers 19 residues. V was pared by 6 bases and J by 0 bases, with 13 bases of the junction left unmatched. Germline CDR1 is SGHKS and CDR2 is YYEKEE (reference sequence). CDR3 loop: CASTALQGAVPSGANVLTF. DNA for the CDR3: TGTGCCAGCACGGCCTTACAGGGGGCCGTCCCCTCTGGGGCCAACGTCCTGACTTTC.

The rearrangement joins TRBV19 to TRBJ1-5, with 8 positions matching TRBD1. Germline values: CDR1 LNHDA, CDR2 SQIVND (reference sequence). CDR3 size: 14 residues. V lost 4 bases, J lost 2 bases, and 1 base stayed unmatched. CDR3 in amino acids: CASSTGQGNQPQHF. CDR3 nucleotide sequence: TGTGCCAGTAGTACGGGACAGGGCAATCAGCCCCAGCATTTT.

The chain recombines TRBV7-3 with TRBJ1-1; 9 bases are shared with TRBD1. The CDR3 totals 14 residues. The germline CDR1 and CDR2 sequences are SGHTA and FQGTGA. The ends lost 5 bases at V and 7 bases at J; junction bases unmatched: 8. The chain's CDR3 is CASSLGQGMVEAFF. The DNA for the CDR3 is TGTGCCAGCAGCCTAGGACAGGGGATGGTTGAAGCTTTCTTT.

CDR3 sequence reads: CASSLTEDTEAFF. In DNA form, the CDR3 reads TGTGCCAGCAGTCTAACCGAGGACACTGAAGCTTTCTTT. V usage is TRBV6-5 and J usage is TRBJ1-1; no firm D call. The CDR3 runs to 13 residues. The ends were cut back, 5 bases at V and 3 bases at J, with 10 bases in the middle. Germline CDR1 and CDR2: MNHEY and SVGAGI.

This chain connects TRBV27 to TRBJ2-7; D is unclear. Trimming cost V 10 bases and J 0 bases, with 7 bases left between them. The CDR3 is 11 residues long. Germline CDR1 MNHEY, CDR2 SMNVEV (reference sequence). The CDR3 DNA sequence: TGTGCCACCCAAAACTCCTACGAGCAGTACTTC. Its protein is CATQNSYEQYF.

The V call is TRBV7-3, the J call TRBJ1-4, with a weak D call TRBD1 (5 bases). V lost 4 bases, J lost 6 bases, and 9 bases lay in between. Germline CDR1 reads SGHTA; CDR2 reads FQGTGA. This CDR3 is built from 13 residues. The CDR3 bases are TGTGCCAGCAGCTCAGGGTCGGATGAAAAACTGTTTTTT. This sequence encodes CASSSGSDEKLFF.

This rearrangement joins TRBV28 to TRBJ2-1; D not certain. V dropped 5 bases and J dropped 11 bases, with 10 bases sitting between them. This CDR3 is built from 11 residues. CDR1 is MDHEN and CDR2 is SYDVKM in the germline V gene. CDR3 DNA sequence: TGTGCCAGCAGTCTCTCAGCGAAGCAGTTCTTC. Amino acid sequence: CASSLSAKQFF.

This chain joins TRBV27 and TRBJ1-1; 9 bases align to TRBD1. CDR1 is MNHEY and CDR2 is SMNVEV in the germline V gene (reference sequence). The CDR3 totals 16 residues. The V gene end was trimmed by 7 bases and the J gene end by 4 bases; junction bases not matched to a gene: 13. CDR3 coding DNA: TGTGCCAGCACTCGACAGGGGGGCTACCTGAGCACTGAAGCTTTCTTT. Its protein is CASTRQGGYLSTEAFF.

This sequence joins TRBV27 and TRBJ1-2; TRBD1 is a possible D gene (6 bases). Germline CDR1 is MNHEY and CDR2 is SMNVEV (reference sequence). V lost 6 bases and J lost 7, with 24 bases in between. This CDR3 comprises 16 residues. The CDR3 sequence is CASSRGRSPPGVGYTF. Written as DNA, the CDR3 is TGTGCCAGCAGCCGAGGGCGGTCCCCACCAGGGGTTGGCTACACCTTC.

This rearrangement joins TRBV6-1 to TRBJ1-4; 7 positions match TRBD1. This CDR3 region has 17 residues. CDR1 MNHNS and CDR2 SASEGT come from the germline V gene. Trimming took 0 bases from V and 5 from J; bases not matched to a gene: 9. CDR3 in DNA: TGTGCCAGCAGTGAAGCACCCCCGGGACAGAGGAATGAAAAACTGTTTTTT. This translates into CASSEAPPGQRNEKLFF.